This T cell receptor (beta chain) was recorded in a study of low-dose radiotherapy and immunotherapy resistance in tumors. Study-wide background: Treatment of Cohort 1 consisted of 0.5 Gy per fraction every 2 weeks, adding up to 6.5 Gy. Patients were treated with intravenous nivolumab at 240 mg every two weeks and were also dosed with ipilimumab at 1 mg/kg every six weeks.

Time point specified: after trial treatment. The treatment is: LDRT plus nivolumab, ipilimumab, low-dose cyclophosphamide and aspirin (RACIN trial). It was nivolumab, ipilimumab, aspirin, low-dose cyclophosphamide and low-dose radiotherapy that donors received. TRAV and TRBV primers primed cDNA for both TCRalpha and TCRbeta. TCR amplification ran 15 to 25 PCR cycles using constant-region and V-primer adapter primers. Amplification of isolated mRNA was accomplished via in vitro transcription. TCRdb used MiXCR to reprocess the reads, holding one entry per CDR3 protein. Among 85,000 to 95,000 distinct CDR3 sequences, 20% to 25% were seen once, and the ten largest hold 9.5% to 15%. Germline values: CDR1 SNHLY, CDR2 FYNNEI. V was shortened by 8 bases and J by 0 bases, with 9 bases between the two germline ends. The CDR3 is 13 residues long.

The sequences come from PBMCs, collected after low-dose radiotherapy plus immunotherapy. The chain employs TRBV2 and TRBJ2-3; possibly TRBD1 for D (6 bases). The sequence came from a female donor with ovarian cancer. CDR3 nucleotides: TGTGCCAGCCAAACAGGGAGCACAGATACGCAGTATTTT. Translating gives CASQTGSTDTQYF.